This record covers a single TCR beta chain. The data originate from a study of shared clonotypes between healthy human individuals. Naive CD8 cells comprised CD45RO-negative, CCR7-positively selected cells, excluding terminally differentiated effector memory CD45RA+ cells. Some clones are missing from TCRdb's copy, which holds only in-frame ones; the method was immunoSEQ multiplex PCR. The data contain roughly 810,000 clones, approximately 96% of them singletons. The germline V gene encodes CDR1 MNHEY and CDR2 SVGAGI. The CDR3 length is 12 residues. The germline V and J ends were trimmed by 10 bases and 3 bases, with 13 bases remaining between them.

This receptor was taken from a man aged 25-45 years in good health. The sequencing sample was made of naive CD8+ T cells sorted from blood. The chain joins TRBV6-5 to TRBJ2-7; D remains ambiguous. CDR3 nucleotides: TGTGCCAACCCCCAGCTCTACTACGAGCAGTACTTC. Its translation: CANPQLYYEQYF.